The T cell receptor beta chain under discussion was sequenced for a study of technical replicates of blood from a few donors (dated by TCRdb to between 2016 and 2019). The CDR1 and CDR2 encoded by the germline V gene (reference sequence) are MNHEY and SMNVEV. Cut back by 6 bases and 7 bases, the V and J ends lie 21 bases apart. The CDR3 numbers 16 residues from cysteine through phenylalanine. The kept DNA is CDR3 alone, 48 bases in frame from the first base. Comments on this clone: No antigen is known for it. No quality values exist for individual bases; no much larger clone is one base distant.

Library preparation employed the immunoSEQ multiplex PCR assay. TCRdb limited this immuneACCESS table to in-frame rearrangements with V and J called. A share of clones is missing; checked studies link under half to unresolved V genes, and the rest is unexplained. The sample table shows 75,000 to 95,000 clones, and 85% to 95% are seen once. Under 0.3% of the sample is held by the ten biggest clonotypes. Sample: T cells isolated from PBMCs. This receptor chain uses TRBV27 and TRBJ2-2; a tentative D match to TRBD2 spans 6 bases. The clonotype originates from a human donor in good health. The DNA sequence reads TGTGCCAGCAGGGACATCCTAGGTCGGGGGATCGGGGAGCTGTTTTTT. This gives the protein CASRDILGRGIGELFF.